These 2 T cell receptor beta chains originate from one sample sequenced in a study of blood T cell repertoires in COVID-19. TCRdb's copy holds only in-frame clones and misses some; the assay was immunoSEQ multiplex PCR. The profile shows approximately 240,000 clones, more than 75% of them singletons. The sequenced material came from peripheral blood. These receptors were collected from a woman aged 25 to 39 who had recovered from COVID-19.

Written as DNA, the CDR3 is TGTGCCAGCTCACTTACTTATAACACTGAAGCTTTCTTT. Protein product: CASSLTYNTEAFF. The chain couples TRBV18 to TRBJ1-1; D is undetermined. V lost 4 bases to trimming and J lost 2 bases, with 8 bases between them. There are 13 residues in the CDR3. Germline V gene sequence: CDR1 KGHSH, CDR2 LQKENI.

The rearrangement joins TRBV5-5 to TRBJ2-5, with 7 positions matching TRBD1. The V gene end was trimmed by 3 bases and the J gene end by 2 bases; junction bases not matched to a gene: 10. Germline CDR1 reads SGHKS; CDR2 reads YYEKEE (reference sequence). This CDR3 has 16 residues. CDR3 amino acids: CASSSTGTVFQETQYF. In DNA form, the CDR3 reads TGTGCCAGCAGCTCAACCGGGACAGTCTTTCAAGAGACCCAGTACTTC.